A selection of T cell receptor beta chains follows, all from one sample in a study of CD8 T cells in Susac syndrome. TCRdb itself ran the immunoSEQ multiplex PCR reads through MiXCR, one entry per CDR3 protein. The repertoire holds 200,000 to 250,000 distinct CDR3 sequences, 90% to 95% seen once, with around 0.14% in the top ten. The sample comprised CD8+ T cells from PBMCs. These receptor sequences come from a human donor with multiple sclerosis. Each CDR3 is given without its conserved first and last residue. The order of the fields is CDR3 protein, CDR3 length, V gene, J gene.

cdr3_aa: ASSPDGGRETQY; cdr3_length: 12; v_call: TRBV12-3/TRBV12-4; j_call: TRBJ2-5
cdr3_aa: ARRPRINSPLH; cdr3_length: 11; v_call: TRBV2; j_call: TRBJ1-6
cdr3_aa: ATIPMGAISTDTQY; cdr3_length: 14; v_call: TRBV11-2; j_call: TRBJ2-3
cdr3_aa: ASNLGGPNPVRETQY; cdr3_length: 15; v_call: TRBV3-1; j_call: TRBJ2-5
cdr3_aa: ASSYYGRVYEQY; cdr3_length: 12; v_call: TRBV12-3/TRBV12-4; j_call: TRBJ2-7
cdr3_aa: ASGDSGTEAF; cdr3_length: 10; v_call: TRBV7-9; j_call: TRBJ1-1
cdr3_aa: ASSQSGLARGNEQF; cdr3_length: 14; v_call: TRBV4-2; j_call: TRBJ2-1
cdr3_aa: ASSAGGSHQPQH; cdr3_length: 12; v_call: TRBV9; j_call: TRBJ1-5
cdr3_aa: ASSPPSYREYGYT; cdr3_length: 13; v_call: TRBV3-1; j_call: TRBJ1-2
cdr3_aa: ASSARPAGGPWDEQY; cdr3_length: 15; v_call: TRBV4-1; j_call: TRBJ2-7
cdr3_aa: SVLDRGNTEAF; cdr3_length: 11; v_call: TRBV29-1; j_call: TRBJ1-1
cdr3_aa: ASSPAGQRNTEAF; cdr3_length: 13; v_call: TRBV7-9; j_call: TRBJ1-1
cdr3_aa: ASSLSWGNQPQH; cdr3_length: 12; v_call: TRBV12-3/TRBV12-4; j_call: TRBJ1-5
cdr3_aa: ASTTGSPHNEQF; cdr3_length: 12; v_call: TRBV10-2; j_call: TRBJ2-1
cdr3_aa: ASSLMGTGLKTTNEKLF; cdr3_length: 17; v_call: TRBV5-1; j_call: TRBJ1-4
cdr3_aa: ASSDFREKLF; cdr3_length: 10; v_call: TRBV2; j_call: TRBJ1-4
cdr3_aa: ASSQERGLSNEQF; cdr3_length: 13; v_call: TRBV4-2; j_call: TRBJ2-1
cdr3_aa: ASSPGLAGAPANTGELF; cdr3_length: 17; v_call: TRBV3-1; j_call: TRBJ2-2
cdr3_aa: ASSPPGGGNSPLH; cdr3_length: 13; v_call: TRBV12-3/TRBV12-4; j_call: TRBJ1-6
cdr3_aa: ASSLTGNEQY; cdr3_length: 10; v_call: TRBV27; j_call: TRBJ2-7
cdr3_aa: ASSLLREFTDTQY; cdr3_length: 13; v_call: TRBV27; j_call: TRBJ2-3
cdr3_aa: ASSERGPTGELF; cdr3_length: 12; v_call: TRBV9; j_call: TRBJ2-2
cdr3_aa: AWIGESGELF; cdr3_length: 10; v_call: TRBV30; j_call: TRBJ2-2
cdr3_aa: ASSLIQGDEQF; cdr3_length: 11; v_call: TRBV7-9; j_call: TRBJ2-1
cdr3_aa: ASSVGAGKEKLF; cdr3_length: 12; v_call: TRBV9; j_call: TRBJ1-4
cdr3_aa: ASSSPGGGYT; cdr3_length: 10; v_call: TRBV19; j_call: TRBJ1-2
cdr3_aa: ASSYRVEDTQY; cdr3_length: 11; v_call: TRBV6-5; j_call: TRBJ2-3
cdr3_aa: ASSGQGADEQF; cdr3_length: 11; v_call: TRBV9; j_call: TRBJ2-1
cdr3_aa: ASTGLPGPEETQY; cdr3_length: 13; v_call: TRBV5-4; j_call: TRBJ2-5
cdr3_aa: ASSGAGGTNNSPLH; cdr3_length: 14; v_call: TRBV5-6; j_call: TRBJ1-6
cdr3_aa: SARDDTGQVDLPMSQETQY; cdr3_length: 19; v_call: TRBV20-1; j_call: TRBJ2-5